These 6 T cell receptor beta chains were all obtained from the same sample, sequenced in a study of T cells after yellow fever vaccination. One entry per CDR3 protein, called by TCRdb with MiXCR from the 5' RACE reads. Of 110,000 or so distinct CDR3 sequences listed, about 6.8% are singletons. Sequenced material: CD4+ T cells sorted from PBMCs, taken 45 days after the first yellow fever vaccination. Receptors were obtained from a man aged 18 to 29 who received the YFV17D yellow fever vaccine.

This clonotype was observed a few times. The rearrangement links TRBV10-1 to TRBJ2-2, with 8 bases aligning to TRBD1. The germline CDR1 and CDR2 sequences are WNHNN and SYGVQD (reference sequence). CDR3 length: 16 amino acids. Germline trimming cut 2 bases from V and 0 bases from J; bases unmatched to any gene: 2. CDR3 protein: CASSEGQGANTGELFF. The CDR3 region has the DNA TGCGCCAGCAGTGAGGGACAGGGCGCGAACACCGGGGAGCTGTTTTTT.

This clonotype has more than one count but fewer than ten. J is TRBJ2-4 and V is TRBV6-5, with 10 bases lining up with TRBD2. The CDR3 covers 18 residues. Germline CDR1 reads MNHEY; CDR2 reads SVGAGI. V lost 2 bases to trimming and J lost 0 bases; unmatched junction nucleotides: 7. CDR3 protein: CASSYRLAGGRAKNIQYF. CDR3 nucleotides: TGTGCCAGCAGTTACCGGTTAGCGGGGGGTCGAGCCAAAAACATTCAGTACTTC.

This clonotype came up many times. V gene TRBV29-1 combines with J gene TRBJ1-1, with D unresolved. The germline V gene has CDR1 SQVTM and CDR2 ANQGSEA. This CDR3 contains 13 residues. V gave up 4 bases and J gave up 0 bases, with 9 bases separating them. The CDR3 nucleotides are TGCAGCGTTGTGGGCAGATTGAACACTGAAGCTTTCTTT. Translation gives CSVVGRLNTEAFF. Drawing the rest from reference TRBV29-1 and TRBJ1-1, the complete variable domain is SAVISQKPSRDICQRGTSLTIQCQVDSQVTMMFWYRQQPGQSLTLIATANQGSEATYESGFVIDKFPISRPNLTFSTLTVSNMSPEDSSIYLCSVVGRLNTEAFFGQGTRLTVV.

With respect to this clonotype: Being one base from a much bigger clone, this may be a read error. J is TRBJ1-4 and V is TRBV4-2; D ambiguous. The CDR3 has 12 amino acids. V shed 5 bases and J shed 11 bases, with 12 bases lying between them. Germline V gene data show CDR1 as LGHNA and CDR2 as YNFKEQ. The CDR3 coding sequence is TGTGCCAGCAGCGGACCCCACAACAAACTGTTTTTT. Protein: CASSGPHNKLFF.

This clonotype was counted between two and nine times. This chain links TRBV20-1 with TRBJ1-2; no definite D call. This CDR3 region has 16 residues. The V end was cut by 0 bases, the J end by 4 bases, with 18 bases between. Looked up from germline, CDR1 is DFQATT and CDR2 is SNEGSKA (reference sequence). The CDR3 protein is CSAREGGRSLSYGYTF. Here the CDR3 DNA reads TGCAGTGCTAGAGAAGGTGGCAGAAGTTTGTCCTATGGCTACACCTTC.

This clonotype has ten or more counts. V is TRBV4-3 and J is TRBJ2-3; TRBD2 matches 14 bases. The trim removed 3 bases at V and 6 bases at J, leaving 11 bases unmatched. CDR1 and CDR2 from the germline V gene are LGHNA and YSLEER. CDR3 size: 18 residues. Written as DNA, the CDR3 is TGCGCCAGCAGCCATGGGACTAGCGGGGGCGGGGGCAGCGATACGCAGTATTTT. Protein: CASSHGTSGGGGSDTQYF.